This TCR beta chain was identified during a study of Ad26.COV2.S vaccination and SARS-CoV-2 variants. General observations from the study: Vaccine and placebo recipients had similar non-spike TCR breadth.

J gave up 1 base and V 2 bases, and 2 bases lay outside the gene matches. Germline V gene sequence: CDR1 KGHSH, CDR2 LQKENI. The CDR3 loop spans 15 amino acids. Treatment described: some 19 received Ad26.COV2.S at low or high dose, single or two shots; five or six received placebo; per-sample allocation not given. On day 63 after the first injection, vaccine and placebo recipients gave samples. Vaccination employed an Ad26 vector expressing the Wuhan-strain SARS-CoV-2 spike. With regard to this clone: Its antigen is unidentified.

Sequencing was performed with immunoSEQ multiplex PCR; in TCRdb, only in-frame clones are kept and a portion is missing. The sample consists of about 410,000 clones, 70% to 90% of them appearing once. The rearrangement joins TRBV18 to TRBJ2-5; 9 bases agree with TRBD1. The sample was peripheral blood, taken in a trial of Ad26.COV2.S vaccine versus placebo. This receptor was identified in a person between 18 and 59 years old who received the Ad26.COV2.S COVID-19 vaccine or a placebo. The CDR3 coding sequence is TGTGCCAGCTCACCAGGGACAGGGATCCAAGAGACCCAGTACTTC. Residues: CASSPGTGIQETQYF.